The clone carrying this TCR beta chain was observed once. The antigen is undetermined. With 0 bases clipped from V and 2 bases from J, the junction kept 3 bases outside the gene matches. Germline CDR1 SGHRS, CDR2 YFSETQ. The CDR3 totals 17 residues. TCRdb itself ran the 5' RACE reads through MiXCR, one entry per CDR3 protein. Here the sample spans hundreds of thousands of distinct CDR3 sequences, 15% to 20% being singletons. The entry originates in a study of T cells after yellow fever vaccination. Study-wide results and limits: Only a minor proportion of clonotypes was detected across both CD4 and CD8 compartments.

The material was PBMCs, obtained before the yellow fever booster vaccination. The chain uses TRBV5-1 and TRBJ2-3; 13 nucleotides agree with TRBD2. This clonotype was obtained from a man aged 18-30 years who received the YFV17D yellow fever vaccine. The CDR3: CASSLGTSGGPTDTQYF. The CDR3 DNA reads TGCGCCAGCAGCTTGGGGACTAGCGGGGGACCCACAGATACGCAGTATTTT.